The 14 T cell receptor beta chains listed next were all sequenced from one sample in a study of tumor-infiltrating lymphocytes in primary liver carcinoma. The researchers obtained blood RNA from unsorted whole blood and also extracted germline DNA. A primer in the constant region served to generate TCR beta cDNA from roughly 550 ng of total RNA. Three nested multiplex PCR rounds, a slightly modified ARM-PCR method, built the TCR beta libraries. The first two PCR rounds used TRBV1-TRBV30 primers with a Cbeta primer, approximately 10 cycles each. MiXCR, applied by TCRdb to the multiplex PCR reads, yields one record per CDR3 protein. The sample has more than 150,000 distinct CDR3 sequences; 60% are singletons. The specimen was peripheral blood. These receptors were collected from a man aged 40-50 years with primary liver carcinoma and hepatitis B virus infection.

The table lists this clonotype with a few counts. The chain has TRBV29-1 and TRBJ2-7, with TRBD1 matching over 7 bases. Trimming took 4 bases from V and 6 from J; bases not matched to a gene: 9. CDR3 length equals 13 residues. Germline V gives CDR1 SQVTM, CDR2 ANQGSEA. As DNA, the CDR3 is TGCAGCGTTGGGCAGGGGGATGTCTCCGAGCAGTACTTC. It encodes CSVGQGDVSEQYF.

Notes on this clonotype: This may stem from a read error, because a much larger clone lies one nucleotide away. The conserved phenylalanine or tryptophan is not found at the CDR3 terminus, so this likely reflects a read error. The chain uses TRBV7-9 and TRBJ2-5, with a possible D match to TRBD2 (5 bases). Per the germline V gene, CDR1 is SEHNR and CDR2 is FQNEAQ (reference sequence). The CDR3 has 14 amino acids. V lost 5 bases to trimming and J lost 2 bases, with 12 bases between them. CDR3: CASSPRAGQETQYI. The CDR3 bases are TGTGCCAGCAGCCCGAGGGCCGGTCAAGAGACCCAGTACATC.

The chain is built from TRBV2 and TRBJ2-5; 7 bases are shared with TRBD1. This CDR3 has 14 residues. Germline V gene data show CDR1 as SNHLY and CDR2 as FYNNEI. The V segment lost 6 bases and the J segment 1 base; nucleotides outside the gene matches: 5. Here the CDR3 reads CASRVDRFQETQYF. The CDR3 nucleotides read TGTGCCAGCAGGGTGGACAGGTTCCAAGAGACCCAGTACTTC.

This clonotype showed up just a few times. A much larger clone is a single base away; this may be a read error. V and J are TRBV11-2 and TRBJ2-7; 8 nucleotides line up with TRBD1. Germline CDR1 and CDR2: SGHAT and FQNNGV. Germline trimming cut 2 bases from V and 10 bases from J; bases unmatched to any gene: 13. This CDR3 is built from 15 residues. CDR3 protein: CASSLSTGGRGDQYF. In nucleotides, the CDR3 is TGTGCCAGCAGCTTATCCACAGGGGGTCGGGGCGACCAGTACTTC.

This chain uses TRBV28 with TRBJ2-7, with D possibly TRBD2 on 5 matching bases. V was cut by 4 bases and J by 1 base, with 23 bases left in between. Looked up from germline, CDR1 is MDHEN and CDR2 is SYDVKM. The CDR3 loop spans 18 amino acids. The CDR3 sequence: CASSYRVEASPESYEQYF. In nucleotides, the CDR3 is TGTGCCAGCAGTTATAGAGTGGAGGCTAGCCCGGAGTCCTACGAGCAGTACTTC.

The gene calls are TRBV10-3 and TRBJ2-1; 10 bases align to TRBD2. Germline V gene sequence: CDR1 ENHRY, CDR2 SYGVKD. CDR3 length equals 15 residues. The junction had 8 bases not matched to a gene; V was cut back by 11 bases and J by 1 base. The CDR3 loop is CASTWTSGSYNEQFF. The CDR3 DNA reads TGTGCCTCAACGTGGACTAGCGGATCCTACAATGAGCAGTTCTTC.

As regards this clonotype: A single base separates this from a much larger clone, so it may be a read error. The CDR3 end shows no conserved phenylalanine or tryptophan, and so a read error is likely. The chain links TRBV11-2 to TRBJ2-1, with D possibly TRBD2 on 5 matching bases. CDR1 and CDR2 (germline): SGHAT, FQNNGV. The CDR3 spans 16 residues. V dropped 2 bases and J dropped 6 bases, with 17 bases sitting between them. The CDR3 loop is CASSLWGSRGSNEQFS. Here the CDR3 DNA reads TGTGCCAGCAGCTTATGGGGATCCAGAGGGTCCAATGAGCAGTTCTCC.

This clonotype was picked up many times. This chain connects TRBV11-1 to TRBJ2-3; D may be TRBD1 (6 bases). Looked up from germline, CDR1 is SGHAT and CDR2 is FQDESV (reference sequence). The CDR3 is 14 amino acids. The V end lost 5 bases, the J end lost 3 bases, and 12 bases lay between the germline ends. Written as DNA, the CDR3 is TGTGCCAGCAGCCTGTGGACAGAAACAGATACGCAGTATTTT. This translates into CASSLWTETDTQYF.

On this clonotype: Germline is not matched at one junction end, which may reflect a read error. This chain's CDR3 is CASISAQGPNEKLLF. In DNA, the CDR3 is TGTGCCAGCATCTCCGCGCAGGGACCTAATGAAAAACTGCTTTTT. The J gene is TRBJ1-4, the V gene TRBV11-2, with a possible D match to TRBD1 (5 bases). In germline, CDR1 is SGHAT, CDR2 FQNNGV. This CDR3 is built from 15 residues.

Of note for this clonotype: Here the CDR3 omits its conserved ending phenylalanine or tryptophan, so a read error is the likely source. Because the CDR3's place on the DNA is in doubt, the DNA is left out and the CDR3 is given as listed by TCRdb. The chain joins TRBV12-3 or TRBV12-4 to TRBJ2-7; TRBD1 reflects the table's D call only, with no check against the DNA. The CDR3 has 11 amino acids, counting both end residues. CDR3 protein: CASSSRTGHSS.

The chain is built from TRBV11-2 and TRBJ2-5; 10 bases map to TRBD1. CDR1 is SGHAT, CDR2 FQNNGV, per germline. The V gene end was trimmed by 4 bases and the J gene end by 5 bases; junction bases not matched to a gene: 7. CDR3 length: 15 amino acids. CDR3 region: CASSSRDRGTETQYF. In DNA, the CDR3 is TGTGCCAGCAGCTCCCGGGACAGGGGAACGGAGACCCAGTACTTC.

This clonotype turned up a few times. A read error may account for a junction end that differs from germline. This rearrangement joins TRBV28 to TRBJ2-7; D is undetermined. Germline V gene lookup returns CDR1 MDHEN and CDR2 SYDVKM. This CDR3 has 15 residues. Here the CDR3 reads CASSLFMGRSYEQYF. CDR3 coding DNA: TGTGCCAGTAGTTTATTCATGGGCAGATCCTACGAGCAGTACTTC. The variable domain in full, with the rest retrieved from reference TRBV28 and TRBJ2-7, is DVKVTQSSRYLVKRTGEKVFLECVQDMDHENMFWYRQDPGLGLRLIYFSYDVKMKEKGDIPEGYSVSREKKERFSLILESASTNQTSMYLCASSLFMGRSYEQYFGPGTRLTVT.

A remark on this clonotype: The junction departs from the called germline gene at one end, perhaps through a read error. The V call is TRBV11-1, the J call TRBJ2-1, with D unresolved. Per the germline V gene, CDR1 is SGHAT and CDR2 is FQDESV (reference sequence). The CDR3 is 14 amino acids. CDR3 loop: CASSRSSTYNEQFF. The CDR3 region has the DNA TGTGCCAGCAGCAGATCGTCTACCTACAACGAGCAGTTCTTC.

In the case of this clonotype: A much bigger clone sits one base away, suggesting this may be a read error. This chain's CDR3 is CASSKRAGLAVDEQFF. CDR3 sequence (DNA): TGCGCCAGCAGCAAGAGGGCGGGACTAGCCGTGGATGAGCAGTTCTTC. The chain employs TRBV4-1 and TRBJ2-1, with 9 bases identical to TRBD2. The CDR3 runs 16 residues. V gave up 5 bases and J gave up 8 bases; unmatched junction bases: 13. Looked up from germline, CDR1 is MGHRA and CDR2 is YSYEKL.